This TCR beta chain was captured by sequencing in a study of tumor-infiltrating lymphocytes in primary liver carcinoma. Study-level findings and limits: Blood fell significantly below tumors in its top-250-clone fraction (p = 0.039). Tumor-adjacent and tumor-blood pairs overlapped less than tumor region pairs did.

The sample holds many counts of this clonotype. Its antigen is not identified. The source of the blood RNA was unsorted whole blood, and germline DNA was extracted as well. At sampling, these chronic HBV carriers had received no treatment. The authors collected four milliliters of peripheral blood before surgery. Using a constant-region primer together with ProtoScript II reverse transcriptase, TCR beta cDNA was made from around 0.55 ug of total RNA. Generation of the TCR beta libraries relied on three nested multiplex PCR rounds using slightly modified ARM-PCR. The first two PCR rounds, around 10 cycles each, used TRBV1-TRBV30 forward primers and a C-beta reverse primer. One entry per CDR3 protein results from TCRdb running MiXCR on the multiplex PCR reads. The table shows about 320,000 distinct CDR3 sequences, with 45% to 70% occurring only once. The V end was cut by 6 bases, the J end by 0 bases, with 18 bases between. CDR3 size: 17 residues.

The receptor's source is a woman in her 30s with primary liver carcinoma and hepatitis B virus infection. This chain uses TRBV12-3 or TRBV12-4 with TRBJ2-1; D might be TRBD1 (6 bases). Sample: peripheral blood. In nucleotides, the CDR3 is TGTGCCAGCAGCCCTGACAGGTACAAGAGCTCCTACAATGAGCAGTTCTTC. As protein: CASSPDRYKSSYNEQFF.